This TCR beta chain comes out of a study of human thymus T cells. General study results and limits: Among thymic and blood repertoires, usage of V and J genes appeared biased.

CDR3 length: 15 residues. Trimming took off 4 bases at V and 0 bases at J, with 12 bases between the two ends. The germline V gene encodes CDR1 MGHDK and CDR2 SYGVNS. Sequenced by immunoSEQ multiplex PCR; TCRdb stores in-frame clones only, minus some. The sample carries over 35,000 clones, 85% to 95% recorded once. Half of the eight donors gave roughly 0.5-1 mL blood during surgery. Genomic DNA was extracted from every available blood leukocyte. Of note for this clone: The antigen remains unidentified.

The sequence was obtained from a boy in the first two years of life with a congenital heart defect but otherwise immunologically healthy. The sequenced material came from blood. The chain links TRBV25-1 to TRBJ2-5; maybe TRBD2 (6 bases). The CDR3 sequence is CASSGSAGYQETQYF. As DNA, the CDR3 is TGTGCCAGCAGTGGCTCGGCGGGGTACCAAGAGACCCAGTACTTC.